This record concerns one TCR beta chain sequence. The record originates from a study of T cell changes during pregnancy in multiple sclerosis. TCRdb keeps only in-frame clones here, not all; method: immunoSEQ multiplex PCR. The sample contains 45,000 to 65,000 clones, 80% to 95% of which appear only once. Trimming stripped 0 bases from V and 5 bases from J, with 11 bases between. The CDR3 is made up of 14 amino acids. CDR1 is MNHNY and CDR2 is SVGAGI in the germline V gene (reference sequence). The TCR sequence derives from a female donor with multiple sclerosis, enrolled in a pregnancy study. The sample in question was CD4+ T cells from peripheral blood mononuclear cells, obtained in the second trimester of pregnancy. This rearrangement joins TRBV6-6 to TRBJ2-7; tentative D call: TRBD2 (5 bases). Here the CDR3 DNA reads TGTGCCAGCAGTTACTCGGTAACGAGGGACGAGCAGTACTTC. This gives the protein CASSYSVTRDEQYF.